The rows below give T cell receptor beta chains drawn from one sample of a study of CD8 T cells in Susac syndrome. TCRdb called the immunoSEQ multiplex PCR reads again in MiXCR, with one record for every CDR3 protein. Found here are 130,000 or so distinct CDR3 sequences, 96% of them singletons; the top ten hold approximately 0.15%. Input material: CD4+ T cells from PBMCs. The receptors were sampled from a human donor with Susac syndrome. Both conserved end residues are part of each CDR3. The D gene is left open where the match is weak. Some rows mark clone size as missing; the rest say once, few, many or name a class of expanded clone.

V,size,D,J,DNA,CDR3
TRBV5-1,NA,TRBD2,TRBJ2-3,TGCGCCAGCAGCGGCCTAGCGGGAGGGCCGGCAGATACGCAGTATTTT,CASSGLAGGPADTQYF
TRBV7-2,NA,NA,TRBJ2-7,TGTGCCAGCAGCTTAACGTATGGGAACTACGAGCAGTACTTC,CASSLTYGNYEQYF
TRBV3-1,NA,TRBD2,TRBJ2-5,TGTGCCAGCAGCCACGCTCTAGCGGGAGGCGTGACCCAGTACTTC,CASSHALAGGVTQYF
TRBV20-1,once,TRBD1,TRBJ2-7,TGCAGTGCTAGAGATGGAACAGGGGGCTACGAGCAGTACTTC,CSARDGTGGYEQYF
TRBV18,NA,NA,TRBJ2-3,TGTGCCAGCTCAATAGTGAGCACAGATACGCAGTATTTT,CASSIVSTDTQYF
TRBV20-1,NA,NA,TRBJ2-3,TGCAGTGCTTCGTGGACAGATACGCAGTATTTT,CSASWTDTQYF
TRBV12-3/TRBV12-4,NA,NA,TRBJ1-5,TGTGCCAGCAGTGCCGTCGGGAATCAGCCCCAGCATTTT,CASSAVGNQPQHF
TRBV7-2,NA,NA,TRBJ2-4,TGTGCCAGCAGCTTAAGCGGCTACAAAAACATTCAGTACTTC,CASSLSGYKNIQYF
TRBV4-1,NA,TRBD1,TRBJ1-2,TGCGCCAGCAGCATACAGGGGGCGTTTCGGCCTAACTATGGCTACACCTTC,CASSIQGAFRPNYGYTF
TRBV28,NA,NA,TRBJ2-1,TGTGCCAGCAGTTGGGACATTGCCAATGAGCAGTTCTTC,CASSWDIANEQFF
TRBV29-1,NA,NA,TRBJ1-2,TGCAGCGTTGACATCGGCGGCGGCTACACCTTC,CSVDIGGGYTF
TRBV4-2,NA,TRBD1,TRBJ1-2,TGTGCCAGCACCCTAAGTCCGGGACAGGGGGAACATGGCTACACCTTC,CASTLSPGQGEHGYTF
TRBV24-1,NA,NA,TRBJ2-1,TGTGCCACCAGTGATGAGCAGTTCTTC,CATSDEQFF
TRBV6-2/TRBV6-3,NA,TRBD2,TRBJ2-1,TGTGCCAGCAGCTACCCGGCGGGGCGGGAGCCCTACAATGAGCAGTTCTTC,CASSYPAGREPYNEQFF